This T cell receptor beta chain was observed in a study of blood T cell repertoires in COVID-19. About the study: Both acute and convalescent COVID-19 samples were obtained from the United States, Italy and Spain. Sources were T cells, B-cell-depleted T cells, or PBMCs; the material itself was cDNA or gDNA.

TCRdb's copy holds only in-frame clones and misses some; the assay was immunoSEQ multiplex PCR. The table has some 210,000 clones, over 75% seen once. CDR3 length: 16 amino acids. V dropped 2 bases and J dropped 0 bases, with 13 bases sitting between them. Germline CDR1 reads MNHEY; CDR2 reads SMNVEV (reference sequence). This sequence joins TRBV27 and TRBJ1-2; weak D call: TRBD1 (5 bases). The source is a woman between 40 and 50 years old who had recovered from COVID-19. The sample consisted of peripheral blood. CDR3 protein: CASSLAGAPSNYGYTF. The DNA of the CDR3 is TGTGCCAGCAGTTTAGCTGGGGCGCCCTCTAACTATGGCTACACCTTC.